This entry is about one TCR beta chain. The data are from a study of blood T cell repertoires in COVID-19. Study-wide background: T cells, B-cell-depleted T cells, or PBMCs provided the cDNA or gDNA that served as material.

Trimming left V 2 bases short and J 10 bases short, with 14 bases between. This CDR3 is 13 amino acids long. Germline assignment: CDR1 MNHEY and CDR2 SVGAGI. The protocol was immunoSEQ multiplex PCR, while the TCRdb copy is restricted to in-frame clones and leaves out a portion. The sample gives over 45,000 clones, around 80% of which show up once; over 4.5% is in the top ten. Material: peripheral blood. This TCR was recovered from a human donor in a cohort sampled during active COVID-19. This chain links TRBV6-5 with TRBJ1-1; the D is unclear. CDR3 region: CASSYPRTGGAFF. In DNA form, the CDR3 reads TGTGCCAGCAGTTACCCCAGGACGGGAGGAGCTTTCTTT.